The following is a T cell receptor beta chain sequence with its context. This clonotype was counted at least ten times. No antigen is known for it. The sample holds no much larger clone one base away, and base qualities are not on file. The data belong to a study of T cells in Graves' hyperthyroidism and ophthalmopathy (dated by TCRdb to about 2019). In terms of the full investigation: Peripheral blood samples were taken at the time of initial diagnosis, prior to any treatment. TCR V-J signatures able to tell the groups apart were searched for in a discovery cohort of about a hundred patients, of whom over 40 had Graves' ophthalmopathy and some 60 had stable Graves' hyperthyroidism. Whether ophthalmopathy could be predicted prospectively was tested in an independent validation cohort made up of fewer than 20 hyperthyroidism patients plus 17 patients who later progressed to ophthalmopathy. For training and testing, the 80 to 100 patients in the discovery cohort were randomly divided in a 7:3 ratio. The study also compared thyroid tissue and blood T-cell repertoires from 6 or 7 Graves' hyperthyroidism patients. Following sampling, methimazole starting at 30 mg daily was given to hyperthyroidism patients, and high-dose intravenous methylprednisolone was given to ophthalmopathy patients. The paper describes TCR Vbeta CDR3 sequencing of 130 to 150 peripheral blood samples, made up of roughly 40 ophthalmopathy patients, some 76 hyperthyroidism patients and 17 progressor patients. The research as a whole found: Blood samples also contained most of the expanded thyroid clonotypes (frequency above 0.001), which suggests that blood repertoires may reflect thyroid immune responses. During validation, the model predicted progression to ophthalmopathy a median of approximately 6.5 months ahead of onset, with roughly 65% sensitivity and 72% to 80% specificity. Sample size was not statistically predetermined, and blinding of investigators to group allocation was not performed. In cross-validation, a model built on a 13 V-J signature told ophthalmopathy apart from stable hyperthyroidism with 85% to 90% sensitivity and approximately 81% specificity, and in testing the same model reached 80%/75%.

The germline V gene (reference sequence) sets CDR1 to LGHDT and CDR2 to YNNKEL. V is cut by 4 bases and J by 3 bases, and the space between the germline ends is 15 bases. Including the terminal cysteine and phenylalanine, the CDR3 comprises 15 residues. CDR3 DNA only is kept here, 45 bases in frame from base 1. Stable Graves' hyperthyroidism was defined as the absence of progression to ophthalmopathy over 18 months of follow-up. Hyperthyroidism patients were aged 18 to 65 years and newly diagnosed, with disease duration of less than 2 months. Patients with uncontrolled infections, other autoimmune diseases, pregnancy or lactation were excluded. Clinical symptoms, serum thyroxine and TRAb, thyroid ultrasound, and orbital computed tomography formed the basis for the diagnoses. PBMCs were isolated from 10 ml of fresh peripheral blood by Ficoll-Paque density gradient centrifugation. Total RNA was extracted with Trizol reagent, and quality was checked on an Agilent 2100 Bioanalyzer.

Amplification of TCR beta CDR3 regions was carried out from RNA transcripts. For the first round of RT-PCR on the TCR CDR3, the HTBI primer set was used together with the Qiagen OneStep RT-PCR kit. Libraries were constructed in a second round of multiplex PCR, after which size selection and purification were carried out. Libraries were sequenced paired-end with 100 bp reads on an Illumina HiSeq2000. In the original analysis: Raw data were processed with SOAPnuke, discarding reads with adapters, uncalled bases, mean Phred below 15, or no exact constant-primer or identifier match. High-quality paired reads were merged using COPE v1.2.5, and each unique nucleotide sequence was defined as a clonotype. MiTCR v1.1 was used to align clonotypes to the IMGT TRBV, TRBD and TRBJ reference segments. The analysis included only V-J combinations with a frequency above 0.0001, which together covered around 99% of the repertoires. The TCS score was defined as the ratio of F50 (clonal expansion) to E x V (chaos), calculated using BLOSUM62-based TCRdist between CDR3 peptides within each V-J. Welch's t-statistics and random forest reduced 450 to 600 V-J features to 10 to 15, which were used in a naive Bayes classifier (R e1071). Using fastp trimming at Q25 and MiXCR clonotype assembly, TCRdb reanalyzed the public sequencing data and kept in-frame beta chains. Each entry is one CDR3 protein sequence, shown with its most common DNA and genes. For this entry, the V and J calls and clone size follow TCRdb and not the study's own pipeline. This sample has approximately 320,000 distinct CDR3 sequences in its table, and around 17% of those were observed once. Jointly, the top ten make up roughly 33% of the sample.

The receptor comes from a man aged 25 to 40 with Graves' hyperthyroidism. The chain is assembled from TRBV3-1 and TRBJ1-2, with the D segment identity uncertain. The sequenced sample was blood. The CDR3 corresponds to CASSPRRGLDYGYTF. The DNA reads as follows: TGTGCCAGCAGCCCCCGTAGAGGGTTGGACTATGGCTACACCTTC. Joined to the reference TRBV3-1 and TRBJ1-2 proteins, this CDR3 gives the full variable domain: DTAVSQTPKYLVTQMGNDKSIKCEQNLGHDTMYWYKQDSKKFLKIMFSYNNKELIINETVPNRFSPKSPDKAHLNLHINSLELGDSAVYFCASSPRRGLDYGYTFGSGTRLTVV.